This T cell receptor (beta chain) was profiled in a study of a mutant IDH1 vaccine in newly diagnosed glioma. Assay used: immunoSEQ multiplex PCR; TCRdb lists only in-frame clones, some missing. This table has 65,000 or so clones, about 85% appearing once. A remark on this clone: Its matching antigen is unknown.

The time point denotes: week 23, last vaccination. The study gave 300 ug of mutant IDH1 20-mer peptide per vaccine dose, with topical imiquimod. Germline V CDR1 and CDR2: SGHTA, FQGNSA. The CDR3 is made up of 16 amino acids. Trimming took 5 bases from V and 0 from J; bases not matched to a gene: 7. The rearrangement uses TRBV7-2 and TRBJ2-1; 7 nucleotides agree with TRBD2. The receptor was derived from a man between 25 and 39 years old with glioma. This sample comprised PBMCs, obtained from a glioma patient whose treatment included an IDH1 peptide vaccine. CDR3 sequence (DNA): TGTGCCAGCAGCCCGTGGGGGGGTCCCTCCTACAATGAGCAGTTCTTC. This sequence encodes CASSPWGGPSYNEQFF.